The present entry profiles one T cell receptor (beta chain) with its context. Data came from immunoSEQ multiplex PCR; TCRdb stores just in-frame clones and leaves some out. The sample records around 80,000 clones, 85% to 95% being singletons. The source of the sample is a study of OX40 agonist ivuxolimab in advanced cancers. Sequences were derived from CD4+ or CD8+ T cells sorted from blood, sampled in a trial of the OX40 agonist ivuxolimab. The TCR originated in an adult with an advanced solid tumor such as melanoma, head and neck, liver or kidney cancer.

The CDR3 here is CASRRPRQKVSYNEQFF. CDR3 coding DNA: TGTGCAAGTCGCCGCCCCCGACAGAAAGTCTCCTACAATGAGCAGTTCTTC. The gene calls are TRBV12-2 and TRBJ2-1; the table names TRBD1, a call not compared with the DNA. TRBV12-2 is labeled a pseudogene. This CDR3 is built from 17 residues.